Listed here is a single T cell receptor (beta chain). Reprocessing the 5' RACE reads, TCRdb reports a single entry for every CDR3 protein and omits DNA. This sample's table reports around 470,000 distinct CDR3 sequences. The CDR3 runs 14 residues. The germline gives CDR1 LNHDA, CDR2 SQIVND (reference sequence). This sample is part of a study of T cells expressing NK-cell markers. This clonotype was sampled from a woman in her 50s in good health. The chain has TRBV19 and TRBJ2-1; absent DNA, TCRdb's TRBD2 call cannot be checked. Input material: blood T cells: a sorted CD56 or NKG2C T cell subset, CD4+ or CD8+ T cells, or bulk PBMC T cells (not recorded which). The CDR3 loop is CASSMLAGVLEQFF.